Listed below are T cell receptor beta chains from one sample, sequenced in a study of regulatory T cells in long-lasting Graves disease. TCRdb used MiXCR to reprocess the multiplex PCR reads, holding one entry per CDR3 protein. The sample shows around 450,000 distinct CDR3 sequences, 20% to 25% of them seen only once. The sequencing used peripheral blood mononuclear cells (PBMCs), collected when the disease was refractory, from a patient treated with antithyroid drugs. The receptors come from a female donor with Graves disease. CDR3s include the opening cysteine and the closing phenylalanine or tryptophan. A D gene is named only where the DNA matches it firmly. A row's size may be missing; if present it is once, few, many or a size class.

abundance	v_gene	d_gene	j_gene	CDR3aa	CDR3nt
-	TRBV6-1	-	TRBJ2-5	CASRGRTKQETQYF	TGTGCCAGCAGAGGAAGAACCAAACAAGAGACCCAGTACTTC
-	TRBV19	-	TRBJ1-1	CASSRDTYRVVDTEAFF	TGTGCCAGTAGCAGGGACACCTACAGGGTGGTGGACACTGAAGCTTTCTTT
many	TRBV28	TRBD1	TRBJ2-7	CASSVTGTARTYEQYF	TGTGCCAGCAGTGTCACCGGGACAGCGAGAACCTACGAGCAGTACTTC
many	TRBV7-2	-	TRBJ2-7	CASSPLDEQYF	TGTGCCAGCAGCCCTCTGGACGAGCAGTACTTC
many	TRBV12-3/TRBV12-4	-	TRBJ1-4	CASSLQGRSAPGGENEKLFF	TGTGCCAGCAGTTTACAGGGGAGATCAGCGCCGGGGGGTGAGAATGAAAAACTGTTTTTT
many	TRBV11-2	TRBD1	TRBJ1-6	CASSFRGQGPPLHF	TGTGCCAGCAGCTTCCGAGGACAGGGGCCGCCCCTCCACTTT
many	TRBV29-1	-	TRBJ2-2	CSVEPASQTGELFF	TGCAGCGTTGAACCGGCCTCTCAAACCGGGGAGCTGTTTTTT
many	TRBV6-1	-	TRBJ1-2	CASTAQGQGYTF	TGTGCCAGCACCGCCCAAGGGCAGGGCTACACCTTC
-	TRBV6-1	-	TRBJ2-1	CASSILVNEQFF	TGTGCCAGCAGCATTCTAGTTAATGAGCAGTTCTTC
few	TRBV18	TRBD2	TRBJ2-7	CASSPPQGGEQYF	TGTGCCAGCTCACCACCCCAGGGAGGGGAGCAGTACTTC
many	TRBV6-2/TRBV6-3	TRBD1	TRBJ1-1	CASSYDRVNTEAFF	TGTGCCAGCAGTTACGACAGGGTTAACACTGAAGCTTTCTTT
-	TRBV10-2	TRBD2	TRBJ2-7	CASSDEGTSGSYEQYF	TGCGCCAGCAGTGATGAAGGGACTAGCGGATCCTACGAGCAGTACTTC
-	TRBV7-8	-	TRBJ1-2	CASGLQTANVGYTF	TGTGCCAGCGGCCTCCAGACAGCTAATGTGGGCTACACCTTC
-	TRBV28	-	TRBJ2-3	CASSRSGNTDTQYF	TGTGCCAGCAGCCGTTCGGGGAACACAGATACGCAGTATTTT
-	TRBV19	-	TRBJ2-7	CASSITVSYEQYF	TGTGCCAGTAGTATAACAGTCTCCTACGAGCAGTACTTC
few	TRBV28	-	TRBJ2-3	CASSVHTTESSTDTQYF	TGTGCCAGCAGTGTTCACACGACAGAGTCAAGCACAGATACGCAGTATTTT
-	TRBV19	-	TRBJ2-4	CASSMDHNPGRAKNIQYF	TGTGCCAGTAGTATGGACCACAATCCGGGGCGGGCCAAAAACATTCAGTACTTC
many	TRBV12-3/TRBV12-4	-	TRBJ1-2	CASSPVLGGEDGYTF	TGTGCCAGCAGTCCAGTACTGGGGGGGGAGGATGGCTACACCTTC
-	TRBV28	TRBD1	TRBJ2-7	CASSPPGTGVRYEQYF	TGTGCCAGCAGTCCCCCGGGGACAGGGGTTAGGTACGAGCAGTACTTC
many	TRBV25-1	TRBD1	TRBJ2-7	CASSSNRGYEQYF	TGTGCCAGCAGCTCCAACAGGGGTTACGAGCAGTACTTC
many	TRBV15	-	TRBJ1-2	CATSRATAGGYTF	TGTGCCACCAGCAGAGCCACAGCCGGAGGCTACACCTTC
many	TRBV11-3	-	TRBJ1-6	CASSLGSYSPLHF	TGTGCCAGCAGCTTGGGTTCCTATTCACCCCTCCACTTT
-	TRBV7-9	TRBD1	TRBJ2-2	CAIFRTGGPNTGELFF	TGTGCCATCTTCCGGACAGGGGGTCCGAACACCGGGGAGCTGTTTTTT
many	TRBV20-1	-	TRBJ2-5	CSARDSDRLQETQYF	TGCAGTGCTAGAGATTCCGACAGACTCCAAGAGACCCAGTACTTC
-	TRBV7-2	TRBD2	TRBJ2-7	CASSTGLASSYEQYF	TGTGCCAGCAGCACGGGACTAGCCTCATCCTACGAGCAGTACTTC
-	TRBV12-3/TRBV12-4	TRBD1	TRBJ2-1	CASSLDRGPYNEQFF	TGTGCCAGCAGTCTAGACAGGGGGCCGTACAATGAGCAGTTCTTC
few	TRBV19	-	TRBJ2-5	CASSLSSGSQETQYF	TGTGCCAGTAGTCTTTCCAGCGGAAGTCAAGAGACCCAGTACTTC
-	TRBV27	TRBD2	TRBJ2-3	CASSLNGGVGLAALDTQYF	TGTGCCAGCAGTTTAAATGGTGGGGTAGGGCTAGCGGCCTTGGATACGCAGTATTTT
-	TRBV27	-	TRBJ1-1	CASGEQLNTEAFF	TGTGCCAGCGGAGAACAGTTGAACACTGAAGCTTTCTTT
few	TRBV20-1	-	TRBJ2-5	CSAINTATSQETQYF	TGCAGTGCTATTAATACAGCAACCAGCCAAGAGACCCAGTACTTC
few	TRBV7-9	-	TRBJ1-1	CASSSTQGKTEAFF	TGTGCCAGCAGCTCAACACAAGGGAAGACTGAAGCTTTCTTT
-	TRBV11-2	-	TRBJ2-2	CASSPVRGENTGELFF	TGTGCCAGCAGCCCGGTGAGGGGGGAGAACACCGGGGAGCTGTTTTTT
-	TRBV4-1	-	TRBJ2-7	CASSQDGTGREQYF	TGCGCCAGCAGCCAAGATGGGACGGGACGGGAGCAGTACTTC
many	TRBV27	TRBD1	TRBJ2-7	CASSFMGTGDYEQYF	TGTGCCAGCAGTTTTATGGGGACAGGGGACTACGAGCAGTACTTC
-	TRBV6-2/TRBV6-3	TRBD1	TRBJ2-7	CASRPGQGLRYEQYF	TGTGCCAGCAGACCCGGACAGGGGTTACGCTACGAGCAGTACTTC
many	TRBV11-1	TRBD1	TRBJ1-2	CASSAGQGGIYGYTF	TGTGCCAGCAGCGCCGGACAGGGGGGAATCTATGGCTACACCTTC
few	TRBV12-3/TRBV12-4	-	TRBJ2-7	CASSWGGPPRTYEQYF	TGTGCCAGCAGCTGGGGGGGGCCGCCCAGGACCTACGAGCAGTACTTC
many	TRBV5-5	-	TRBJ1-2	CASRVRGDKIYGYTF	TGTGCCAGCAGGGTCCGCGGGGACAAGATCTATGGCTACACCTTC
few	TRBV6-1	-	TRBJ1-2	CASSDTSPDGYTF	TGTGCCAGCAGTGATACCTCCCCGGATGGCTACACCTTC
many	TRBV28	TRBD1	TRBJ2-7	CASRTGGYHEQYF	TGTGCCAGCAGGACAGGGGGCTACCACGAGCAGTACTTC
many	TRBV28	-	TRBJ2-2	CASSPRRELFF	TGTGCCAGCAGCCCCCGGCGGGAGCTGTTTTTT
-	TRBV12-3/TRBV12-4	-	TRBJ1-1	CASSYGQMNTEAFF	TGTGCCAGCAGTTACGGGCAGATGAACACTGAAGCTTTCTTT
few	TRBV7-2	-	TRBJ1-5	CASSLGEGPYSNQPQHF	TGTGCCAGCAGCTTAGGAGAGGGGCCCTATAGCAATCAGCCCCAGCATTTT
few	TRBV7-9	-	TRBJ1-4	CASSLANVGGYEKLFF	TGTGCCAGCAGCTTAGCGAACGTTGGAGGATACGAAAAACTGTTTTTT
few	TRBV4-1	-	TRBJ1-5	CASSQEVRGGGGPQHF	TGCGCCAGCAGCCAAGAAGTTCGAGGCGGCGGGGGGCCCCAGCATTTT
many	TRBV7-2	TRBD1	TRBJ2-2	CASSRDSPNTGELFF	TGTGCCAGCAGCAGGGACAGCCCGAACACCGGGGAGCTGTTTTTT